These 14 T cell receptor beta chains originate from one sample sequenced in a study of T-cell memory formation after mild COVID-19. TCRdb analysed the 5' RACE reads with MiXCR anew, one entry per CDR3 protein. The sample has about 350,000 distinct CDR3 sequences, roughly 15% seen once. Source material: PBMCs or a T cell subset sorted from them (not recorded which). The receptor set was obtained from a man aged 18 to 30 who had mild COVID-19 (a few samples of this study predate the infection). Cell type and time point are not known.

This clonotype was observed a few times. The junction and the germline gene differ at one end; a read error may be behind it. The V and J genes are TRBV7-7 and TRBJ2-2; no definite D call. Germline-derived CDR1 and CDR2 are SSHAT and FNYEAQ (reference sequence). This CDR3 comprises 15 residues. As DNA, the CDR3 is TGTGCTAGCAGCTTAGGTGGGATCAACACCGGGGAGCTGTTTTTT. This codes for CASSLGGINTGELFF. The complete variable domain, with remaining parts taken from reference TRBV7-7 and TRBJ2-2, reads GAGVSQSPRYKVTKRGQDVTLRCDPISSHATLYWYQQALGQGPEFLTYFNYEAQPDKSGLPSDRFSAERPEGSISTLTIQRTEQRDSAMYRCASSLGGINTGELFFGEGSRLTVL.

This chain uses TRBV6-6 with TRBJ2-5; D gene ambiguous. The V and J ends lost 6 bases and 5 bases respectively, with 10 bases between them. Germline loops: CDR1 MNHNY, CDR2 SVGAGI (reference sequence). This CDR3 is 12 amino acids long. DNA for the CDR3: TGTGCCAGCAGAACGCTCGTGGAGACCCAGTACTTC. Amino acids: CASRTLVETQYF.

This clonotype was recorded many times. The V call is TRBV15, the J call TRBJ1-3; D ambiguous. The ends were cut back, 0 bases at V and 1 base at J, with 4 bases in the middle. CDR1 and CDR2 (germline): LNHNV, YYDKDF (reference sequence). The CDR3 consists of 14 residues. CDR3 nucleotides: TGTGCCACCAGCAGAGATTTTTCTGGAAACACCATATATTTT. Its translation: CATSRDFSGNTIYF.

CDR3 sequence: CASNPLAGGDADTQYF. The CDR3 DNA reads TGTGCCAGCAATCCCCTAGCGGGGGGGGACGCAGATACGCAGTATTTT. The chain employs TRBV25-1 and TRBJ2-3, with 12 bases aligning to TRBD2. Trimming removed 7 bases from V and 4 bases from J; junction bases left unmatched: 9. The CDR3 length is 16 residues. The germline V gene encodes CDR1 MGHDK and CDR2 SYGVNS. Full variable domain (missing parts from reference TRBV25-1 and TRBJ2-3): EADIYQTPRYLVIGTGKKITLECSQTMGHDKMYWYQQDPGMELHLIHYSYGVNSTEKGDLSSESTVSRIRTEHFPLTLESARPSHTSQYLCASNPLAGGDADTQYFGPGTRLTVL.

The CDR3 region is CASSQILYQETQYF. DNA of the CDR3: TGCGCCAGCAGCCAGATATTGTACCAAGAGACCCAGTACTTC. V and J are TRBV4-1 and TRBJ2-5; D not certain. Trimming pared 3 bases from V and 0 bases from J, leaving 8 bases between. The CDR3 sequence is 14 residues long. Germline V gene sequence: CDR1 MGHRA, CDR2 YSYEKL.

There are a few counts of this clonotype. The CDR3 coding sequence is TGTGCCAGCAGTCCGACAGAAGATACGCAGTATTTT. It translates to CASSPTEDTQYF. The V call is TRBV6-2 or TRBV6-3, the J call TRBJ2-3, with D possibly matching TRBD1 (5 bases). Per the germline V gene, CDR1 is MNHEY and CDR2 is SVGEGT. The CDR3 extends over 12 amino acids. V lost 5 bases and J lost 5, with 8 bases in between.

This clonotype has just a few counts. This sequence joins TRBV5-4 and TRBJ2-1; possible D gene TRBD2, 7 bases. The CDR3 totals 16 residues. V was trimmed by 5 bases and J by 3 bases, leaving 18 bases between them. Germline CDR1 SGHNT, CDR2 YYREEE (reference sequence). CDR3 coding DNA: TGTGCCAGCAGAATTGACGGGCGGGGGCACTACAATGAGCAGTTCTTC. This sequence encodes CASRIDGRGHYNEQFF.

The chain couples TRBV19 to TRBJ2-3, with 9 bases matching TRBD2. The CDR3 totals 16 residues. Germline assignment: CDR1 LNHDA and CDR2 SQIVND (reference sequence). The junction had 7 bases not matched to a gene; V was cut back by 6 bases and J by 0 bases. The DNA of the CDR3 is TGTGCCAGTAGACACAGACTAGCGGATAGCACAGATACGCAGTATTTT. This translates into CASRHRLADSTDTQYF.

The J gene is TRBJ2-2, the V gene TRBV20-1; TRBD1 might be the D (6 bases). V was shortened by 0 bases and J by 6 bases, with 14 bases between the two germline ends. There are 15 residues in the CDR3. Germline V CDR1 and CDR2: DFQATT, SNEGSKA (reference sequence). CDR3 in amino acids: CSARDWAGDSGELFF. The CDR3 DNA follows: TGCAGTGCTAGAGATTGGGCAGGGGATTCCGGGGAGCTGTTTTTT.

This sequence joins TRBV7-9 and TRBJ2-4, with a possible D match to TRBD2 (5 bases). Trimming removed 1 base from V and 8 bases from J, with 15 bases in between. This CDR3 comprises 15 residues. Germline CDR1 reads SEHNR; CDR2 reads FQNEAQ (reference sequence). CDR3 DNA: TGTGCCAGCAGCTTAGAGGCTAGCCCCCATCACATTCAGTACTTC. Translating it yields CASSLEASPHHIQYF.

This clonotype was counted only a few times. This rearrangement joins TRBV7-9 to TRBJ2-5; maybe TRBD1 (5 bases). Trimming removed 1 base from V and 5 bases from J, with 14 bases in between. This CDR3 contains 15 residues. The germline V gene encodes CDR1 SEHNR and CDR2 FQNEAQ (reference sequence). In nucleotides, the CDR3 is TGTGCCAGCAGCTTAGGCCCTGACAGTCTGGAGACCCAGTACTTC. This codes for CASSLGPDSLETQYF.

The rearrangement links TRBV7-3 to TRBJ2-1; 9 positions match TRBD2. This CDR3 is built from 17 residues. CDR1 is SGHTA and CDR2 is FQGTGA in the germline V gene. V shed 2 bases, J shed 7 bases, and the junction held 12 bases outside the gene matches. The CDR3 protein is CASSLVFASGVENEQFF. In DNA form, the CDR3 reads TGTGCCAGCAGCTTAGTGTTTGCTAGCGGGGTAGAGAATGAGCAGTTCTTC.

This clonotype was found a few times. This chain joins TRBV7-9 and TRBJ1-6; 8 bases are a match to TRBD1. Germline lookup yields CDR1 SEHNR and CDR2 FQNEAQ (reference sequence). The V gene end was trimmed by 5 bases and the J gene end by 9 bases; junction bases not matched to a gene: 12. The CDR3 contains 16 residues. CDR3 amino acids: CASSAQGEGGSSPLHF. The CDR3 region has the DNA TGTGCCAGCAGCGCACAGGGGGAAGGGGGAAGTTCACCCCTCCACTTT.

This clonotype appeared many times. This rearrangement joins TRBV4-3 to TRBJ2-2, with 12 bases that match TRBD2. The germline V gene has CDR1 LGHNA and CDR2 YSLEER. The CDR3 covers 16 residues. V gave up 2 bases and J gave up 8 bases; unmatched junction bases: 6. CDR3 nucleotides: TGCGCCAGCAGCCAAAAACTAGCGGGGGGATTGGGGGAGCTGTTTTTT. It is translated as CASSQKLAGGLGELFF.